These 25 T cell receptor beta chains share one sample of origin, sequenced in a study of shared clonotypes between healthy human individuals. Profiling relied on immunoSEQ multiplex PCR, and the TCRdb table lists in-frame clones only, not all of them. This repertoire shows fewer than 1.6 million clones, 98% found once; its top ten account for 0.36%. Sequencing was carried out using naive CD4+ T cells sorted from blood. Subset here: CD45RA+ positively selected. These receptors were collected from a man aged 30 to 45 in good health.

A remark on this clone: Other DNA sequences of this sample code for an identical CDR3. The chain is built from TRBV5-4 and TRBJ2-6, with a weak D call TRBD2 (5 bases). This CDR3 region has 16 residues. The V and J ends lost 2 bases and 4 bases respectively, with 13 bases between them. Germline loops: CDR1 SGHNT, CDR2 YYREEE (reference sequence). This chain's CDR3 is CASSLGRGLGANVLTF. CDR3 sequence (DNA): TGTGCCAGCAGCTTAGGTCGGGGTTTGGGGGCCAACGTCCTGACTTTC.

This clone was counted once. The chain couples TRBV6-1 to TRBJ1-1; maybe TRBD1 (6 bases). The length of the CDR3 is 14 residues. The germline V gene has CDR1 MNHNS and CDR2 SASEGT. The germline V and J ends were trimmed by 6 bases and 1 base, with 12 bases remaining between them. The CDR3 region has the DNA TGTGCCAGCAGCGAACAGGGAACGAACACTGAAGCTTTCTTT. Translation: CASSEQGTNTEAFF.

The V call is TRBV6-1, the J call TRBJ1-1; D may be TRBD1 (5 bases). V lost 5 bases and J lost 4, with 11 bases in between. The CDR3 is made up of 13 amino acids. Germline values: CDR1 MNHNS, CDR2 SASEGT. CDR3 sequence: CASSQGVGTEAFF. DNA of the CDR3: TGTGCCAGCAGTCAGGGAGTAGGCACTGAAGCTTTCTTT.

This clone was seen just once. The chain joins TRBV5-8 to TRBJ1-4; D unclear. CDR1 and CDR2 from the germline V gene are SGHTS and YDEGEE. V was cut by 2 bases and J by 7 bases, with 15 bases left in between. This CDR3 has 15 amino acids. CDR3 sequence (DNA): TGTGCCAGCAGCTTACGGCAGCGGGATAGTGAAAAACTGTTTTTT. Protein product: CASSLRQRDSEKLFF. Using reference TRBV5-8 and TRBJ1-4 for the parts outside the CDR3, the full variable domain is EAGVTQSPTHLIKTRGQQATLRCSPISGHTSVYWYQQALGLGLQFLLWYDEGEERNRGNFPPRFSGRQFPNYSSELNVNALELEDSALYLCASSLRQRDSEKLFFGSGTQLSVL.

The J gene is TRBJ2-7, the V gene TRBV28; the D gene is possibly TRBD2 (6 bases). The CDR3 length is 15 residues. Germline CDR1 is MDHEN and CDR2 is SYDVKM. V lost 2 bases to trimming and J lost 1 base, with 12 bases between them. In DNA, the CDR3 is TGTGCCAGCAGTTTACAGTGGCGGGATTCCTACGAGCAGTACTTC. Translated, it gives CASSLQWRDSYEQYF.

The V and J genes are TRBV5-1 and TRBJ1-1; D is unclear. Germline V CDR1 and CDR2: SGHRS, YFSETQ. V shed 3 bases and J shed 7 bases, with 16 bases lying between them. The CDR3 sequence is 14 residues long. CDR3 region: CASSSTAGVGEAFF. CDR3 nucleotides: TGCGCCAGCAGCTCGACTGCCGGGGTCGGTGAAGCTTTCTTT.

The chain joins TRBV9 to TRBJ2-5; D not certain. CDR3 length: 13 amino acids. Trimming cost V 3 bases and J 2 bases, with 8 bases left between them. Germline V gene data show CDR1 as SGDLS and CDR2 as YYNGEE. In DNA form, the CDR3 reads TGTGCCAGCAGCGCCCTCAGGCAAGAGACCCAGTACTTC. Translating it yields CASSALRQETQYF.

The V gene is TRBV9, the J gene TRBJ2-3, with 9 bases identical to TRBD2. Germline trimming cut 0 bases from V and 3 bases from J; bases unmatched to any gene: 5. CDR3 length: 16 residues. CDR1 and CDR2 from the germline V gene are SGDLS and YYNGEE. CDR3: CASSVVAGGKTDTQYF. CDR3 DNA: TGTGCCAGCAGCGTAGTTGCGGGGGGGAAAACAGATACGCAGTATTTT.

The count of this clone is one. V usage is TRBV25-1 and J usage is TRBJ1-1; D possibly corresponds to TRBD1 (6 bases). Germline lookup yields CDR1 MGHDK and CDR2 SYGVNS. With 6 bases removed from V and 6 bases from J, the gap between germline ends came to 14 bases. There are 13 residues in the CDR3. The CDR3 region has the DNA TGTGCCAGCAGGAGACAGGTGGCGCCTGAAGCTTTCTTT. Encoded protein: CASRRQVAPEAFF.

The chain employs TRBV5-1 and TRBJ2-3, with D perhaps assigned TRBD1 or TRBD2 (5 bases each). The length of the CDR3 is 15 residues. The germline CDR1 and CDR2 sequences are SGHRS and YFSETQ. The V gene lost 5 bases and the J gene lost 4 bases, with 17 bases spanning the gap. CDR3 amino acids: CASSPSGAGSDTQYF. CDR3 bases: TGCGCCAGCAGTCCATCCGGGGCCGGGTCAGATACGCAGTATTTT.

The chain employs TRBV7-9 and TRBJ2-4, with D maybe TRBD2 (6 bases). In germline, CDR1 is SEHNR, CDR2 FQNEAQ (reference sequence). The CDR3 contains 14 residues. V lost 0 bases to trimming and J lost 6 bases, with 9 bases between them. CDR3 sequence (DNA): TGTGCCAGCAGCTTAGCAGGAGGGGTAAACATTCAGTACTTC. Translation: CASSLAGGVNIQYF.

The rearrangement uses TRBV5-1 and TRBJ2-1; 9 bases agree with TRBD2. The CDR3 has 16 amino acids. V lost 2 bases and J lost 3; bases outside the gene matches: 6. The germline CDR1 and CDR2 sequences are SGHRS and YFSETQ. CDR3 region: CASSLMTSGYYNEQFF. CDR3 bases: TGCGCCAGCAGCTTAATGACTAGCGGCTACTACAATGAGCAGTTCTTC.

The chain is built from TRBV11-2 and TRBJ1-1; D perhaps matches TRBD1 (5 bases). The CDR3 totals 15 residues. Germline V CDR1 and CDR2: SGHAT, FQNNGV. Trimming took 3 bases from V and 0 from J, leaving 11 bases between them. The DNA of the CDR3 is TGTGCCAGCAGCTTTTTTGGGGGGATGAACACTGAAGCTTTCTTT. This translates into CASSFFGGMNTEAFF.

This clone was recorded once. This chain links TRBV5-1 with TRBJ2-1; 9 bases fit TRBD2. Trimming removed 4 bases from V and 2 bases from J; junction bases left unmatched: 4. Germline CDR1 is SGHRS and CDR2 is YFSETQ. The CDR3 covers 15 residues. In DNA, the CDR3 is TGCGCCAGCAGCATGACTAGCGGAACCTACAATGAGCAGTTCTTC. This sequence encodes CASSMTSGTYNEQFF. Supplemented by reference TRBV5-1 and TRBJ2-1, the full variable domain reads KAGVTQTPRYLIKTRGQQVTLSCSPISGHRSVSWYQQTPGQGLQFLFEYFSETQRNKGNFPGRFSGRQFSNSRSEMNVSTLELGDSALYLCASSMTSGTYNEQFFGPGTRLTVL.

J is TRBJ2-7 and V is TRBV29-1; possible D gene TRBD1, 5 bases. In germline, CDR1 is SQVTM, CDR2 ANQGSEA. V was cut by 6 bases and J by 1 base, with 10 bases left in between. The CDR3 consists of 12 residues. In nucleotides, the CDR3 is TGCAGCGTCACAGGAAAATCCTACGAGCAGTACTTC. This sequence encodes CSVTGKSYEQYF.

The chain is built from TRBV10-3 and TRBJ2-7, with a possible D match to TRBD2 (6 bases). This CDR3 has 14 amino acids. The V end was cut by 6 bases, the J end by 0 bases, with 12 bases between. Germline loops: CDR1 ENHRY, CDR2 SYGVKD. The DNA for the CDR3 is TGTGCCATCAGGTACGGGAGTAACTCCTACGAGCAGTACTTC. It translates to CAIRYGSNSYEQYF.

J is TRBJ1-2 and V is TRBV6-6; the D is unclear. The CDR3 consists of 14 residues. Germline V gives CDR1 MNHNY, CDR2 SVGAGI (reference sequence). The ends were cut back, 2 bases at V and 0 bases at J, with 7 bases in the middle. The CDR3 loop reads CASSYRDSNYGYTF. CDR3 nucleotides: TGTGCCAGCAGTTACAGGGATTCTAACTATGGCTACACCTTC.

The chain carries TRBV18 and TRBJ1-2; possibly TRBD1 for D (6 bases). The CDR3 spans 15 residues. The germline V gene has CDR1 KGHSH and CDR2 LQKENI. V was clipped by 2 bases and J by 0 bases, with 10 bases between them. This CDR3 reads CASSPGGSSNYGYTF. The DNA for the CDR3 is TGTGCCAGCTCACCAGGGGGCTCCTCTAACTATGGCTACACCTTC.

This chain links TRBV15 with TRBJ2-1; 11 bases match TRBD1. Germline-derived CDR1 and CDR2 are LNHNV and YYDKDF (reference sequence). The V and J ends lost 0 bases and 4 bases, in that order; junction bases with no gene match: 11. The CDR3 spans 19 residues. The CDR3 here is CATSRDLGAGTGGYNEQFF. The CDR3 DNA sequence: TGTGCCACCAGCAGAGATCTGGGGGCGGGGACAGGGGGTTACAATGAGCAGTTCTTC. Combining the CDR3 with reference TRBV15 and TRBJ2-1 gives the whole variable domain DAMVIQNPRYQVTQFGKPVTLSCSQTLNHNVMYWYQQKSSQAPKLLFHYYDKDFNNEADTPDNFQSRRPNTSFCFLDIRSPGLGDTAMYLCATSRDLGAGTGGYNEQFFGPGTRLTVL.

The chain combines TRBV18 with TRBJ2-1, with TRBD2 identical over 13 bases. Germline lookup yields CDR1 KGHSH and CDR2 LQKENI. The length of the CDR3 is 17 residues. Losses at the gene ends were 0 bases for V and 4 bases for J; bases not matched to a gene: 3. In nucleotides, the CDR3 is TGTGCCAGCTCACCACCGGGACTAGCGGGATGGTACAATGAGCAGTTCTTC. Its protein is CASSPPGLAGWYNEQFF. The entire variable domain, with the rest obtained from reference TRBV18 and TRBJ2-1, is as follows: NAGVMQNPRHLVRRRGQEARLRCSPMKGHSHVYWYRQLPEEGLKFMVYLQKENIIDESGMPKERFSAEFPKEGPSILRIQQVVRGDSAAYFCASSPPGLAGWYNEQFFGPGTRLTVL.

The chain is built from TRBV9 and TRBJ2-1; no firm D call. The CDR3 has 14 amino acids. Trimming removed 0 bases at V and 5 bases at J, with 9 bases between. Per germline, CDR1 SGDLS and CDR2 YYNGEE. This chain's CDR3 is CASSVVSYNNEQFF. CDR3 DNA sequence: TGTGCCAGCAGCGTAGTAAGCTACAACAATGAGCAGTTCTTC.

This chain links TRBV6-5 with TRBJ2-2; 7 bases agree with TRBD1. There are 15 residues in the CDR3. The trim removed 5 bases at V and 5 bases at J, leaving 8 bases unmatched. Germline values: CDR1 MNHEY, CDR2 SVGAGI. The CDR3 region is CASSKKQGLTGELFF. CDR3 coding DNA: TGTGCCAGCAGTAAAAAACAGGGGTTAACCGGGGAGCTGTTTTTT.

The chain carries TRBV5-1 and TRBJ2-2; D call uncertain. V was clipped by 3 bases and J by 2 bases, with 11 bases between them. This CDR3 has 15 amino acids. Germline lookup yields CDR1 SGHRS and CDR2 YFSETQ. This chain's CDR3 is CASSYEPGNTGELFF. CDR3 bases: TGCGCCAGCAGCTACGAGCCGGGTAACACCGGGGAGCTGTTTTTT.

The chain carries TRBV19 and TRBJ2-1; 11 bases match TRBD2. Trimming took 5 bases from V and 7 from J; bases not matched to a gene: 13. Germline V gives CDR1 LNHDA, CDR2 SQIVND (reference sequence). The CDR3 totals 17 residues. CDR3 bases: TGTGCCAGTAGTGGGAGTAGCGGGAGGGCCTCGGCGAATGAGCAGTTCTTC. It yields the protein CASSGSSGRASANEQFF. Together with reference TRBV19 and TRBJ2-1, the CDR3 gives the full variable domain: DGGITQSPKYLFRKEGQNVTLSCEQNLNHDAMYWYRQDPGQGLRLIYYSQIVNDFQKGDIAEGYSVSREKKESFPLTVTSAQKNPTAFYLCASSGSSGRASANEQFFGPGTRLTVL.

The CDR3 DNA reads as TGCGCCAGCAGTGAGACAACCAGGGGCCCTCCCTGGGGCTACACCTTC. Translated, it gives CASSETTRGPPWGYTF. The V call is TRBV10-1, the J call TRBJ1-2; TRBD1 might be the D (6 bases). This CDR3 has 16 amino acids. From germline, CDR1 is WNHNN and CDR2 SYGVQD (reference sequence). Trimming removed 2 bases at V and 8 bases at J, with 21 bases between.